The 22 T cell receptor beta chains presented below share a single source sample, sequenced in a study of STAT5B mutations in CD4+ large granular lymphocyte leukemia. Using immunoSEQ multiplex PCR, the repertoire was profiled, and TCRdb retains in-frame clones only, with some absent. The table shows 20,000 to 25,000 clones, with around 76% occurring only once. The sequenced material came from CD4+ T cells from blood buffy coats. The source is a human donor in good health.

The gene calls are TRBV28 and TRBJ1-1; D ambiguous. The ends were cut back, 6 bases at V and 1 base at J, with 15 bases in the middle. This CDR3 comprises 15 residues. Germline CDR1 and CDR2: MDHEN and SYDVKM. The CDR3 sequence is CASSTLGWKNTEAFF. The DNA of the CDR3 is TGTGCCAGCAGCACCCTGGGGTGGAAGAACACTGAAGCTTTCTTT. Complete variable domain (other parts from reference TRBV28 and TRBJ1-1): DVKVTQSSRYLVKRTGEKVFLECVQDMDHENMFWYRQDPGLGLRLIYFSYDVKMKEKGDIPEGYSVSREKKERFSLILESASTNQTSMYLCASSTLGWKNTEAFFGQGTRLTVV.

The V and J genes are TRBV5-6 and TRBJ2-2; D gene uncertain. CDR3 length: 15 residues. Germline V CDR1 and CDR2: SGHDT, YYEEEE. V shed 3 bases and J shed 4 bases, with 13 bases lying between them. For the CDR3, the DNA is TGTGCCAGCAGCTCCACCTTTAGGAGCACCGGGGAGCTGTTTTTT. Its protein product is CASSSTFRSTGELFF.

The chain combines TRBV10-2 with TRBJ2-1, with D uncertain. The CDR3 extends over 15 amino acids. Germline V gives CDR1 WSHSY, CDR2 SAAADI. The germline V and J ends were trimmed by 4 bases and 0 bases, with 10 bases remaining between them. The CDR3 DNA is TGCGCCAGCAGTGCTCAGGAGAGCTCCTACAATGAGCAGTTCTTC. Translated, it gives CASSAQESSYNEQFF.

The V and J genes are TRBV15 and TRBJ2-2; D may be TRBD2 (5 bases). The V end was cut by 0 bases, the J end by 3 bases, with 8 bases between. Germline V gene lookup returns CDR1 LNHNV and CDR2 YYDKDF (reference sequence). This CDR3 spans 15 amino acids. CDR3 sequence reads: CATSRDREYTGELFF. CDR3 nucleotide sequence: TGTGCCACCAGCAGAGATCGGGAATACACCGGGGAGCTGTTTTTT.

The chain carries TRBV2 and TRBJ1-5; weak D call: TRBD1 (5 bases). The CDR3 has 15 amino acids. The V gene's germline CDR1 is SNHLY and CDR2 FYNNEI. Between the trimmed V and J ends, which lost 1 base and 2 bases, there was a span of 9 bases. CDR3 loop: CASSEGAGGNQPQHF. The CDR3 nucleotides are TGTGCCAGCAGTGAAGGGGCGGGGGGCAATCAGCCCCAGCATTTT.

This clone has just a few counts. V and J are TRBV7-2 and TRBJ2-2; TRBD1 agrees at 8 bases. Trimming removed 5 bases from V and 0 bases from J; junction bases left unmatched: 11. CDR1 and CDR2 (germline): SGHTA, FQGNSA. The CDR3 loop spans 18 amino acids. CDR3 sequence (DNA): TGTGCCAGCAGCCCTCAGAGAGGGACAGGAACGAACACCGGGGAGCTGTTTTTT. It yields the protein CASSPQRGTGTNTGELFF. The full variable domain, completed using reference TRBV7-2 and TRBJ2-2, is GAGVSQSPSNKVTEKGKDVELRCDPISGHTALYWYRQSLGQGLEFLIYFQGNSAPDKSGLPSDRFSAERTGGSVSTLTIQRTQQEDSAVYLCASSPQRGTGTNTGELFFGEGSRLTVL.

The rearrangement uses TRBV27 and TRBJ2-1, with TRBD1 matching 9 bases. V lost 4 bases and J lost 9; bases outside the gene matches: 10. The CDR3 contains 15 residues. The V gene's germline CDR1 is MNHEY and CDR2 SMNVEV (reference sequence). The CDR3 region has the DNA TGTGCCAGCAGTTCGATAGGTACAGGGGGCGGTGAGCAGTTCTTC. It specifies CASSSIGTGGGEQFF.

This clone has a handful of counts. V gene TRBV5-1 combines with J gene TRBJ1-4; perhaps TRBD1 as D (5 bases). The V and J ends lost 4 bases and 7 bases respectively, with 20 bases between them. This CDR3 has 16 amino acids. Germline V gene sequence: CDR1 SGHRS, CDR2 YFSETQ. The CDR3 spells CASSTTGRPGGEKLFF. The DNA of the CDR3 is TGCGCCAGCAGCACGACTGGACGTCCGGGGGGTGAAAAACTGTTTTTT.

V gene TRBV7-9 combines with J gene TRBJ2-1; the match to TRBD2 covers 9 bases. This CDR3 is 16 amino acids long. Germline CDR1 reads SEHNR; CDR2 reads FQNEAQ (reference sequence). Losses at the gene ends were 5 bases for V and 0 bases for J; bases not matched to a gene: 5. The CDR3 spells CASSHSLAGSYNEQFF. The CDR3, as DNA: TGTGCCAGCAGCCACTCACTAGCGGGCTCCTACAATGAGCAGTTCTTC.

This rearrangement joins TRBV2 to TRBJ2-5; a possible D gene is TRBD1 (6 bases). The CDR3 is 15 residues long. Germline loops: CDR1 SNHLY, CDR2 FYNNEI. V was pared by 1 base and J by 2 bases, with 11 bases between. CDR3 coding DNA: TGTGCCAGCAGTGAAGGGACAGTTGTTCAAGAGACCCAGTACTTC. Translated, it gives CASSEGTVVQETQYF.

The chain joins TRBV7-2 to TRBJ2-5; 7 nucleotides align to TRBD2. The J call may not be correct, given that the DNA end is closer to TRBJ2-7. This CDR3 is built from 16 residues. The germline V gene encodes CDR1 SGHTA and CDR2 FQGNSA. The CDR3 sequence: CASSSRLAGANYEQYF. The CDR3 DNA reads as TGTGCCAGCAGCTCCAGACTTGCGGGAGCTAACTACGAGCAGTACTTC.

The CDR3 spells CASSTDRPYEQYF. CDR3 nucleotides: TGTGCCAGCAGCACGGACCGCCCCTACGAGCAGTACTTC. The chain is built from TRBV6-5 and TRBJ2-7; no reliable D call. V was cut by 6 bases and J by 2 bases, with 11 bases left in between. This CDR3 spans 13 amino acids. The germline V gene has CDR1 MNHEY and CDR2 SVGAGI.

The chain couples TRBV6-5 to TRBJ2-5, with unresolved D. The CDR3 covers 12 residues. Trimming stripped 7 bases from V and 5 bases from J, with 11 bases between. Germline-derived CDR1 and CDR2 are MNHEY and SVGAGI. The CDR3 sequence: CASMNLRETQYF. In DNA, the CDR3 is TGTGCCAGCATGAATCTTCGGGAGACCCAGTACTTC.

This rearrangement joins TRBV28 to TRBJ2-5, with D maybe TRBD1 (5 bases). V was shortened by 2 bases and J by 4 bases, with 11 bases between the two germline ends. This CDR3 comprises 14 residues. Looked up from germline, CDR1 is MDHEN and CDR2 is SYDVKM. The CDR3 loop reads CASSLSDRRETQYF. The CDR3, as DNA: TGTGCCAGCAGTTTAAGTGACAGAAGAGAGACCCAGTACTTC.

This clone was seen a handful of times. This chain links TRBV19 with TRBJ1-5, with D possibly being TRBD1 (5 bases). The CDR3 runs to 13 residues. The V end was cut by 5 bases, the J end by 8 bases, with 13 bases between. Germline-derived CDR1 and CDR2 are LNHDA and SQIVND (reference sequence). CDR3 nucleotide sequence: TGTGCCAGTAGTTTTCAGGGTACGGAGCCCCAGCATTTT. Its translation: CASSFQGTEPQHF.

The chain couples TRBV5-6 to TRBJ2-7; TRBD2 matches at 7 bases. Germline CDR1 and CDR2: SGHDT and YYEEEE. This CDR3 spans 14 amino acids. Losses at the gene ends were 0 bases for V and 7 bases for J; bases not matched to a gene: 7. The CDR3 bases are TGTGCCAGCAGCTTGGCGGGGAGGGCTTATGAGCAGTACTTC. It codes for CASSLAGRAYEQYF.

The rearrangement links TRBV29-1 to TRBJ1-1; D gene ambiguous. Germline lookup yields CDR1 SQVTM and CDR2 ANQGSEA. The germline V and J ends were trimmed by 5 bases and 0 bases, with 10 bases remaining between them. This CDR3 spans 13 amino acids. The chain's CDR3 is CSVHYLMNTEAFF. CDR3 nucleotides: TGCAGCGTTCACTATCTCATGAACACTGAAGCTTTCTTT.

The chain couples TRBV5-6 to TRBJ2-2, with D perhaps given as TRBD1 or TRBD2 (6 bases each). V was cut by 4 bases and J by 3 bases, with 16 bases left in between. Germline V gives CDR1 SGHDT, CDR2 YYEEEE. This CDR3 has 16 amino acids. The CDR3 coding sequence is TGTGCCAGCAGCCCGTGGGGGGCAGGGGACACCGGGGAGCTGTTTTTT. Its translation is CASSPWGAGDTGELFF.

DNA of the CDR3: TGTGCCAGCAGCCGCCCCGGATCTGGGGCCAACGTCCTGACTTTC. As protein: CASSRPGSGANVLTF. This sequence joins TRBV6-5 and TRBJ2-6; D call uncertain. Between the trimmed V and J ends, which lost 6 bases and 1 base, there was a span of 10 bases. This CDR3 is built from 15 residues. CDR1 is MNHEY and CDR2 is SVGAGI in the germline V gene.

This clone came up a few times. CDR3: CASSKAGYMGPEAFF. The CDR3 nucleotides read TGTGCCAGCAGCAAAGCAGGGTACATGGGTCCTGAAGCTTTCTTT. J is TRBJ1-1 and V is TRBV21-1. TRBV21-1 is described as a pseudogene. The CDR3 contains 15 residues.

V is TRBV28 and J is TRBJ2-3, with D tentatively TRBD2 (6 bases). Germline assignment: CDR1 MDHEN and CDR2 SYDVKM. The V end was cut by 6 bases, the J end by 6 bases, with 13 bases between. There are 13 residues in the CDR3. The CDR3 bases are TGTGCCAGCAGCGCTCCAGGGAGGGATACGCAGTATTTT. Translating it yields CASSAPGRDTQYF.

The rearrangement joins TRBV2 to TRBJ1-2; D remains ambiguous. Trimming took 6 bases from V and 2 from J, leaving 10 bases between them. Germline CDR1 is SNHLY and CDR2 is FYNNEI. The CDR3 totals 13 residues. The CDR3 DNA is TGTGCCAGCAGACGCTCGGAGAACTATGGCTACACCTTC. Its protein product is CASRRSENYGYTF.